This T cell receptor (beta chain) came from a study of T-cell reconstitution after alpha-beta-depleted transplantation in children. Germline lookup yields CDR1 MNHEY and CDR2 SMNVEV (reference sequence). The trim removed 0 bases at V and 4 bases at J, leaving 8 bases unmatched. This CDR3 contains 16 residues. This clonotype was recorded a few times. Its antigen is undetermined. Overall study findings and caveats: Newly generated T cells supplied most T-cell counts and diversity one year post-transplant.

Unique molecular identifiers were incorporated when the TCRbeta library was constructed. TCRdb re-analysed the PCR reads in MiXCR, keeping a single row per CDR3 protein. Here the sample spans 750,000 to 950,000 distinct CDR3 sequences, less than 20% being singletons. The source was PBMCs, mostly from graft donor cells, collected 360 days after TCRalphabeta/CD19-depleted stem cell transplant. The source of this sequence is a male patient between 10 and 17 years old who had a stem cell transplant for acute lymphoblastic leukemia, so the T cells may come from the graft donor. The chain has TRBV27 and TRBJ2-5, with 7 positions matching TRBD1. CDR3 nucleotides: TGTGCCAGCAGTTTATCGCAGAGGGCAGGGGGAGAGACCCAGTACTTC. Amino acid sequence: CASSLSQRAGGETQYF.